Presented here are 32 T cell receptor beta chains from one specimen sequenced in a study of blood T cell repertoires in COVID-19. TCRdb's table, derived via immunoSEQ multiplex PCR, lists solely in-frame clones and lacks some. The sample lists some 33,000 clones, about nine tenths occurring once. Specimen: peripheral blood. Receptors originate from a man in his 70s with active or convalescent COVID-19.

The chain recombines TRBV7-2 with TRBJ2-6; D remains unclear. V was pared by 5 bases and J by 0 bases, with 8 bases between. The CDR3 is 15 residues long. The germline V gene encodes CDR1 SGHTA and CDR2 FQGNSA. The CDR3 loop is CASSQSFSGANVLTF. CDR3 DNA: TGTGCCAGCAGCCAAAGCTTCTCTGGGGCCAACGTCCTGACTTTC.

V is TRBV5-1 and J is TRBJ1-3; TRBD1 is a possible D gene (5 bases). This CDR3 has 15 residues. CDR1 SGHRS and CDR2 YFSETQ come from the germline V gene. Trimming shortened V by 1 base and J by 0 bases, and 8 bases separated the two germline ends. The CDR3 spells CASSLQGISGNTIYF. The DNA of the CDR3 is TGCGCCAGCAGCTTGCAGGGTATCTCTGGAAACACCATATATTTT. The entire variable domain, with the rest obtained from reference TRBV5-1 and TRBJ1-3, is as follows: KAGVTQTPRYLIKTRGQQVTLSCSPISGHRSVSWYQQTPGQGLQFLFEYFSETQRNKGNFPGRFSGRQFSNSRSEMNVSTLELGDSALYLCASSLQGISGNTIYFGEGSWLTVV.

The chain carries TRBV6-1 and TRBJ2-2, with 9 nucleotides matching TRBD1. The CDR3 spans 18 residues. Germline V gene sequence: CDR1 MNHNS, CDR2 SASEGT. The ends lost 4 bases at V and 4 bases at J; junction bases unmatched: 13. CDR3 residues: CASSGGTGSYVGTGELFF. Written as DNA, the CDR3 is TGTGCCAGCAGTGGGGGGACAGGGAGTTATGTGGGCACCGGGGAGCTGTTTTTT.

The gene calls are TRBV11-2 and TRBJ2-7, with 9 nucleotides matching TRBD2. The CDR3 contains 17 residues. The junction had 14 bases not matched to a gene; V was cut back by 5 bases and J by 3 bases. CDR1 and CDR2 (germline): SGHAT, FQNNGV. The CDR3: CASSRHRTGLADYEQYF. The DNA for the CDR3 is TGTGCCAGCAGCCGCCACAGAACGGGACTAGCAGACTACGAGCAGTACTTC.

This clone was seen just once. The chain combines TRBV6-4 with TRBJ2-1; 11 positions agree with TRBD2. CDR3 length: 15 residues. The V and J ends lost 4 bases and 10 bases, in that order; junction bases with no gene match: 9. Germline V gives CDR1 MRHNA, CDR2 SNTAGT. CDR3 sequence: CASSVTLAGVREQFF. CDR3 coding DNA: TGTGCCAGCAGTGTTACACTAGCGGGAGTAAGAGAGCAGTTCTTC.

This clone was found once. The V gene is TRBV4-2, the J gene TRBJ1-2; 7 positions match TRBD1. Trimming removed 2 bases from V and 2 bases from J; junction bases left unmatched: 2. The CDR3 is 14 amino acids. Germline assignment: CDR1 LGHNA and CDR2 YNFKEQ. CDR3: CASSQTGDNYGYTF. Here the CDR3 DNA reads TGTGCCAGCAGCCAAACAGGGGACAACTATGGCTACACCTTC.

This clone was seen a single time. The CDR3 loop reads CASSPGTSGSNEQFF. CDR3 DNA: TGTGCCAGCAGTCCCGGGACTAGCGGGAGTAATGAGCAGTTCTTC. The chain links TRBV6-6 to TRBJ2-1; 14 nucleotides line up with TRBD2. The CDR3 runs to 15 residues. Germline V gene data show CDR1 as MNHNY and CDR2 as SVGAGI (reference sequence). Trimming cost V 5 bases and J 7 bases; bases outside gene matches: 4.

The chain combines TRBV23-1 with TRBJ2-7; TRBD1 aligns across 12 bases. Being an ORF, TRBV23-1 has a function that is uncertain. The CDR3 has 18 residues. V was clipped by 4 bases and J by 3 bases; unmatched bases: 13. The CDR3 loop is CASSPPGTGGPGDYEQYF. The CDR3 DNA is TGCGCCAGCAGTCCCCCCGGGACAGGGGGCCCAGGGGACTACGAGCAGTACTTC.

Worth noting for this clone: The junction shows a germline mismatch at one end, possibly a read error. The chain is built from TRBV7-7 and TRBJ2-5; 10 bases align to TRBD2. The CDR3 is made up of 15 amino acids. Germline V CDR1 and CDR2: SSHAT, FNYEAQ (reference sequence). The CDR3: CASSLTAGGGETQYF. The CDR3 DNA sequence: TGTGCTAGCAGCTTGACAGCGGGGGGGGGAGAGACCCAGTACTTC.

This chain links TRBV5-5 with TRBJ1-6, with 8 bases that match TRBD1. The junction had 1 base not matched to a gene; V was cut back by 0 bases and J by 5 bases. Per the germline V gene, CDR1 is SGHKS and CDR2 is YYEKEE (reference sequence). This CDR3 has 15 residues. The CDR3 spells CASSLEDRDNSPLHF. The CDR3 nucleotides read TGTGCCAGCAGCTTGGAGGACAGGGATAATTCACCCCTCCACTTT.

The chain links TRBV6-5 to TRBJ2-1, with 13 bases matching TRBD2. From germline, CDR1 is MNHEY and CDR2 SVGAGI. J gave up 7 bases and V 4 bases, and 4 bases lay outside the gene matches. The CDR3 has 15 amino acids. CDR3 bases: TGTGCCAGCAGTTTGACTAGCGGGGGGATGAATGAGCAGTTCTTC. Amino acid sequence: CASSLTSGGMNEQFF.

The chain recombines TRBV5-1 with TRBJ1-1; no definite D call. Trimming cost V 1 base and J 0 bases, with 10 bases left between them. Germline loops: CDR1 SGHRS, CDR2 YFSETQ. This CDR3 region has 15 residues. CDR3 sequence: CASSLFSHLNTEAFF. The CDR3 DNA sequence: TGCGCCAGCAGCTTGTTCAGTCACCTGAACACTGAAGCTTTCTTT.

The table lists this clone with a few counts. The chain has TRBV19 and TRBJ1-6; TRBD1 aligns across 9 bases. The CDR3 extends over 15 amino acids. Germline V gene sequence: CDR1 LNHDA, CDR2 SQIVND (reference sequence). V lost 5 bases and J lost 7; bases outside the gene matches: 6. This CDR3 is CASSSRTGENSPLHF. The CDR3 region has the DNA TGTGCCAGTAGTTCCCGGACAGGGGAAAATTCACCCCTCCACTTT.

The chain links TRBV19 to TRBJ1-2, with TRBD1 as a possible D gene (6 bases). The ends were cut back, 5 bases at V and 2 bases at J, with 15 bases in the middle. Germline loops: CDR1 LNHDA, CDR2 SQIVND (reference sequence). The length of the CDR3 is 15 residues. The CDR3 here is CASSGAGAFNYGYTF. For the CDR3, the DNA is TGTGCCAGTAGTGGAGCAGGGGCCTTCAACTATGGCTACACCTTC.

V gene TRBV18 combines with J gene TRBJ1-2; TRBD1 is a possible D gene (5 bases). V lost 4 bases to trimming and J lost 3 bases, with 12 bases between them. From germline, CDR1 is KGHSH and CDR2 LQKENI. The CDR3 is made up of 14 amino acids. The CDR3 sequence is CASSRAGTDYGYTF. CDR3 DNA: TGTGCCAGCTCACGAGCCGGGACTGACTATGGCTACACCTTC.

The V call is TRBV2, the J call TRBJ1-2, with unresolved D. The CDR3 contains 13 residues. Trimming removed 4 bases from V and 8 bases from J, with 14 bases in between. Germline V lookup: CDR1 SNHLY, CDR2 FYNNEI. The CDR3 sequence: CASSVLEGGGYTF. CDR3 sequence (DNA): TGTGCCAGCAGTGTGTTAGAGGGTGGCGGCTACACCTTC. Looking up the rest from reference TRBV2 and TRBJ1-2 gives the full variable domain: EPEVTQTPSHQVTQMGQEVILRCVPISNHLYFYWYRQILGQKVEFLVSFYNNEISEKSEIFDDQFSVERPDGSNFTLKIRSTKLEDSAMYFCASSVLEGGGYTFGSGTRLTVV.

The CDR3 protein is CASSETGFLFGYTF. CDR3 bases: TGTGCCAGCAGTGAAACCGGGTTTCTCTTTGGCTACACCTTC. J is TRBJ1-2 and V is TRBV6-1, with no clear D. Germline values: CDR1 MNHNS, CDR2 SASEGT. The CDR3 extends over 14 amino acids. V lost 2 bases, J lost 7 bases, and 14 bases lay in between.

The chain has TRBV6-6 and TRBJ2-2; D is possibly TRBD2 (5 bases). This CDR3 has 14 amino acids. V dropped 7 bases and J dropped 3 bases, with 12 bases sitting between them. CDR1 and CDR2 from the germline V gene are MNHNY and SVGAGI (reference sequence). The CDR3 region is CASKRQRDTGELFF. CDR3 DNA sequence: TGTGCCAGCAAAAGGCAGAGGGACACCGGGGAGCTGTTTTTT.

The rearrangement joins TRBV19 to TRBJ2-7, with a tentative D call TRBD2 (5 bases). The CDR3 is 13 amino acids. V lost 4 bases to trimming and J lost 3 bases, with 10 bases between them. Germline V lookup: CDR1 LNHDA, CDR2 SQIVND (reference sequence). CDR3 DNA sequence: TGTGCCAGTAGTACCCTGGGGAGCTACGAGCAGTACTTC. Translated, it gives CASSTLGSYEQYF.

V is TRBV28 and J is TRBJ2-1, with 10 bases fitting TRBD1. The CDR3 length is 16 residues. Unmatched junction bases numbered 6, after V lost 6 bases and J lost 1 base. CDR1 is MDHEN and CDR2 is SYDVKM in the germline V gene. The CDR3 here is CASRPRDRGSYNEQFF. In nucleotides, the CDR3 is TGTGCCAGCAGACCCCGGGACAGGGGTTCCTACAATGAGCAGTTCTTC.

The rearrangement joins TRBV4-1 to TRBJ2-3; the match to TRBD2 covers 14 bases. Germline-derived CDR1 and CDR2 are MGHRA and YSYEKL. The CDR3 contains 17 residues. J was trimmed by 1 base and V by 0 bases; bases with no gene match: 0. CDR3 sequence reads: CASSQEGLAGGTDTQYF. For the CDR3, the DNA is TGCGCCAGCAGCCAAGAGGGACTAGCGGGAGGCACAGATACGCAGTATTTT.

The chain joins TRBV5-1 to TRBJ1-4; D is perhaps TRBD1 (6 bases). Trimming removed 4 bases from V and 7 bases from J, with 14 bases in between. The length of the CDR3 is 14 residues. Germline assignment: CDR1 SGHRS and CDR2 YFSETQ. The CDR3 nucleotides are TGCGCCAGCAGCCCCTCAGGGGCCAGTGAAAAACTGTTTTTT. Translation gives CASSPSGASEKLFF.

The genes are TRBV7-2 and TRBJ1-2, with D maybe TRBD1 (6 bases). The CDR3 covers 15 residues. Germline V gene data show CDR1 as SGHTA and CDR2 as FQGNSA. V was shortened by 5 bases and J by 6 bases, with 19 bases between the two germline ends. The CDR3 region has the DNA TGTGCCAGCAGCCCCCAGTTCGGGGGGGCGGATGGCTACACCTTC. It encodes CASSPQFGGADGYTF.

This chain uses TRBV2 with TRBJ1-6; 10 nucleotides align to TRBD1. This CDR3 is built from 13 residues. Germline CDR1 reads SNHLY; CDR2 reads FYNNEI. Trimming at V came to 7 bases and at J to 8 bases, leaving 2 bases not matched to a gene. The DNA of the CDR3 is TGTGCCAGCACCGGGACAGGGGATTCACCCCTCCACTTT. Translating gives CASTGTGDSPLHF.

The chain combines TRBV7-9 with TRBJ1-1, with D unclear. This CDR3 has 14 residues. Trimming left V 5 bases short and J 1 base short, with 11 bases between. Germline CDR1 is SEHNR and CDR2 is FQNEAQ (reference sequence). CDR3 protein: CASSPYNGNTEAFF. The DNA of the CDR3 is TGTGCCAGCAGCCCTTACAATGGGAACACTGAAGCTTTCTTT.

The chain recombines TRBV6-2 or TRBV6-3 with TRBJ2-7, with D possibly being TRBD2 (5 bases). The ends were cut back, 4 bases at V and 0 bases at J, with 13 bases in the middle. This CDR3 has 15 amino acids. CDR1 MNHEY and CDR2 SVGEGT come from the germline V gene. CDR3 amino acids: CASSFAGLASYEQYF. The CDR3 nucleotides read TGTGCCAGCAGTTTCGCTGGACTGGCCTCCTACGAGCAGTACTTC.

This chain connects TRBV14 to TRBJ1-1; D uncertain. This CDR3 spans 13 amino acids. Looked up from germline, CDR1 is SGHDN and CDR2 is FVKESK. Trimming took off 0 bases at V and 8 bases at J, with 10 bases between the two ends. This CDR3 reads CASSQEGRTEAFF. Here the CDR3 DNA reads TGTGCCAGCAGCCAAGAGGGGAGGACCGAAGCTTTCTTT.

The chain recombines TRBV9 with TRBJ2-5, with 7 bases identical to TRBD1. The V and J ends lost 0 bases and 2 bases, in that order; junction bases with no gene match: 7. Per the germline V gene, CDR1 is SGDLS and CDR2 is YYNGEE. The CDR3 extends over 16 amino acids. CDR3 bases: TGTGCCAGCAGCGTAGGTGGGACAGCTTATCAAGAGACCCAGTACTTC. The encoded protein is CASSVGGTAYQETQYF. Variable domain in full (rest from reference TRBV9 and TRBJ2-5): DSGVTQTPKHLITATGQRVTLRCSPRSGDLSVYWYQQSLDQGLQFLIQYYNGEERAKGNILERFSAQQFPDLHSELNLSSLELGDSALYFCASSVGGTAYQETQYFGPGTRLLVL.

CDR3 in amino acids: CATSESGRAARANVLTF. In DNA, the CDR3 is TGTGCCACCAGTGAGAGTGGCAGGGCCGCGAGGGCCAACGTCCTGACTTTC. The chain uses TRBV24-1 and TRBJ2-6; D may be TRBD1 (5 bases). Germline V gene sequence: CDR1 KGHDR, CDR2 SFDVKD. V lost 4 bases and J 5 bases, leaving 17 bases between the germline ends. This CDR3 is built from 17 residues.

V and J are TRBV6-1 and TRBJ2-7; D remains ambiguous. V was trimmed by 0 bases and J by 5 bases, leaving 23 bases between them. There are 18 residues in the CDR3. Germline loops: CDR1 MNHNS, CDR2 SASEGT. This CDR3 is CASSEALRRMISEDEQYF. The CDR3 bases are TGTGCCAGCAGTGAAGCGCTTAGGCGGATGATTAGTGAAGACGAGCAGTACTTC.

The chain has TRBV14 and TRBJ1-1; D is unresolved. This CDR3 has 11 amino acids. V lost 2 bases and J 10 bases, leaving 8 bases between the germline ends. Germline loops: CDR1 SGHDN, CDR2 FVKESK. Written as DNA, the CDR3 is TGTGCCAGCAGCCAATCATCCCCAGCTTTCTTT. Residues: CASSQSSPAFF.

This clone came up a few times. The chain couples TRBV29-1 to TRBJ1-1, with 10 bases lining up with TRBD1. Trimming removed 4 bases from V and 4 bases from J; junction bases left unmatched: 6. The CDR3 is 14 residues long. From germline, CDR1 is SQVTM and CDR2 ANQGSEA. The CDR3 loop reads CSVGATGGLTEAFF. The CDR3 DNA is TGCAGCGTTGGAGCGACAGGGGGCCTCACTGAAGCTTTCTTT.